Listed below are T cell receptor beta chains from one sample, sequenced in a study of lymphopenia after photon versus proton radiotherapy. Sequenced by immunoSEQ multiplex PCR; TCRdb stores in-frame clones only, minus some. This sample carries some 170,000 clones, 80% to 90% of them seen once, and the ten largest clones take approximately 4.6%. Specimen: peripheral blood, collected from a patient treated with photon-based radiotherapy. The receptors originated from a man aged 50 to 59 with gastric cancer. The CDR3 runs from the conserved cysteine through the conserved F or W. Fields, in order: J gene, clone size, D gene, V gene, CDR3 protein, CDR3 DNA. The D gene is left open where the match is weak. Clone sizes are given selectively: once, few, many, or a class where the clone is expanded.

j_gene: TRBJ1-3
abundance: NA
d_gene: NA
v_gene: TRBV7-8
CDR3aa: CASSLERLSSGNTIYF
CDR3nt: TGTGCCAGCAGCCTAGAGCGTCTCTCCTCTGGAAACACCATATATTTT

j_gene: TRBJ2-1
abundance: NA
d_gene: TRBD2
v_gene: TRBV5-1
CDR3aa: CASSLTSGVYNEQFF
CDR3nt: TGCGCCAGCAGCTTGACTAGCGGCGTTTACAATGAGCAGTTCTTC

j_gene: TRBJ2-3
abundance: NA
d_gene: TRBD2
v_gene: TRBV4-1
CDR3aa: CASRQAGGGTDTQYF
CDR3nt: TGCGCCAGCAGACAAGCGGGAGGGGGCACAGATACGCAGTATTTT

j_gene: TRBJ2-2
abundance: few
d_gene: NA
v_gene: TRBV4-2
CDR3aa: CASSESLGAGELFF
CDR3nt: TGTGCCAGCAGCGAGTCGCTAGGGGCCGGGGAGCTGTTTTTT

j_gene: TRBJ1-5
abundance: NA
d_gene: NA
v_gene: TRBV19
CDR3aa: CASSISGRSNQPQHF
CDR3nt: TGTGCCAGTAGTATTTCCGGGAGAAGCAATCAGCCCCAGCATTTT

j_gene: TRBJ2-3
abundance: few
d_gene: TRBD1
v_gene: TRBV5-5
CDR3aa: CASSYRDRRTDTQYF
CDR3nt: TGTGCCAGCAGCTACCGGGACAGACGCACAGATACGCAGTATTTT

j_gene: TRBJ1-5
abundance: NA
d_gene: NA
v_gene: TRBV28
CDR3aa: CASSVPLGFQPQHF
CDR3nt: TGTGCCAGCAGTGTCCCCCTGGGGTTTCAGCCCCAGCATTTT

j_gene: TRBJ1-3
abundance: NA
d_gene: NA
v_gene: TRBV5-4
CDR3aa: CASSSTASGNTIYF
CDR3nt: TGTGCCAGCAGCTCGACAGCCTCTGGAAACACCATATATTTT

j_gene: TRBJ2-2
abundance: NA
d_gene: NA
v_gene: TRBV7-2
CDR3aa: CASSFGAAGELFF
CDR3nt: TGTGCCAGCAGCTTTGGGGCAGCCGGGGAGCTGTTTTTT

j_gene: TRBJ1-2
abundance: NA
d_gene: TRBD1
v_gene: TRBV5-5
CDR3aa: CASSLAGQGAYGYTF
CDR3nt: TGTGCCAGCAGCTTGGCGGGACAGGGTGCCTATGGCTACACCTTC

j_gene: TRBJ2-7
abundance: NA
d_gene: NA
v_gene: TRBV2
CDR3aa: CASSASYEQYF
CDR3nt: TGTGCCAGCAGTGCTTCCTACGAGCAGTACTTC

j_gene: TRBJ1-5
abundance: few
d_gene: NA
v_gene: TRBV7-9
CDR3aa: CASSLSTVSNQPQHF
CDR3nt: TGTGCCAGCAGCTTATCAACAGTCAGCAATCAGCCCCAGCATTTT

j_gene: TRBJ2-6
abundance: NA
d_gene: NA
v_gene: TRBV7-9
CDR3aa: CASSLDTISGANVLTF
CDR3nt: TGTGCCAGCAGCTTAGACACCATCTCTGGGGCCAACGTCCTGACTTTC

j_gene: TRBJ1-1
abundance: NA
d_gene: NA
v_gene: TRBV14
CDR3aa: CASSQDSMNTEAFF
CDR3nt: TGTGCCAGCAGCCAAGACAGCATGAACACTGAAGCTTTCTTT

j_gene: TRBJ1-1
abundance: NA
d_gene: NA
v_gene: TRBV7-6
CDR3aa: CASSLVRGSTEAFF
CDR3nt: TGTGCCAGCAGCTTAGTCAGGGGAAGCACTGAAGCTTTCTTT

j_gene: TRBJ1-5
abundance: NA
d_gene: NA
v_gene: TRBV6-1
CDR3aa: CASSEVRNMRNQPQHF
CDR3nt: TGTGCCAGCAGTGAAGTCAGGAATATGCGCAATCAGCCCCAGCATTTT

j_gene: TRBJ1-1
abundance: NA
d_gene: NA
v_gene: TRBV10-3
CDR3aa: CAISLQGNTEAFF
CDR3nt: TGTGCCATCAGTCTACAGGGGAACACTGAAGCTTTCTTT

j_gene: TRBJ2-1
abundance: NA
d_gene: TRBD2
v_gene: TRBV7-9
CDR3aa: CASSFPRTSGSIEQFF
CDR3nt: TGTGCCAGCAGCTTCCCGAGGACTAGCGGGAGTATTGAGCAGTTCTTC

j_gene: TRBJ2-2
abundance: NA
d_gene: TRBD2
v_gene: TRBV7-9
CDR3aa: CASSPGTSEAGELFF
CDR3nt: TGTGCCAGCAGCCCCGGGACTAGTGAAGCCGGGGAGCTGTTTTTT

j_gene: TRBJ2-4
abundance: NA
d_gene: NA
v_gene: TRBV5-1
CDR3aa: CASSLGVSKNIQYF
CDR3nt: TGCGCCAGCAGCTTAGGGGTATCCAAAAACATTCAGTACTTC

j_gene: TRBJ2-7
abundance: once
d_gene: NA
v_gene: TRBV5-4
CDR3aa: CASSPPAPLGHEQYF
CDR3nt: TGTGCCAGCAGCCCCCCGGCCCCCTTAGGCCACGAGCAGTACTTC

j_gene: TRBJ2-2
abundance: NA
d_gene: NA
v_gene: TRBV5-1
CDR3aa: CASSTSTDPRTGELFF
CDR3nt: TGCGCCAGCAGCACCTCGACGGACCCGAGGACCGGGGAGCTGTTTTTT

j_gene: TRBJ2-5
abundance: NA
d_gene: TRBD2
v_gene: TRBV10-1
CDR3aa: CASSEGLAVQETQYF
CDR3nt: TGCGCCAGCAGTGAGGGACTAGCAGTTCAAGAGACCCAGTACTTC

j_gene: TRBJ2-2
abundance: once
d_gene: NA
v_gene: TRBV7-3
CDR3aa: CASSLQGRSQYTGELFF
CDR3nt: TGTGCCAGCAGCTTACAAGGCAGGAGCCAATACACCGGGGAGCTGTTTTTT

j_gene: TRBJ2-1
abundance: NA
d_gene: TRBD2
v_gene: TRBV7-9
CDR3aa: CASSSTGTSGREQFF
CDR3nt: TGTGCCAGCAGCTCAACCGGGACTAGCGGGAGGGAGCAGTTCTTC

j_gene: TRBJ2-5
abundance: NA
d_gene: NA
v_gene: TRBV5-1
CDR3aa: CASSLARGGETQYF
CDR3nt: TGCGCCAGCAGCTTGGCCAGGGGTGGCGAGACCCAGTACTTC